The 28 T cell receptor beta chains listed next were all sequenced from one sample in a study of cytomegalovirus exposure and HLA in healthy donors (dated 2017 in TCRdb). Libraries were prepared through the immunoSEQ multiplex PCR assay. The multiplex PCR relied on a mix of 60 forward primers for TCR Vbeta segments and 13 reverse primers for TCR Jbeta segments. TCRdb carries this immuneACCESS record with in-frame sequences only. Its versions omit some clonotypes, under half of them owing to an unresolved V gene in the studies checked, with the rest unexplained. The sample has roughly 150,000 clones on record, around 85% of them singletons. The ten top clones hold 1% of the sample. Sample: PBMCs. These receptors were obtained from a boy aged 2 to 10 in good health and CMV-seronegative.

This clone was seen only once. J is TRBJ2-3 and V is TRBV7-8; D is possibly TRBD2 (5 bases). V lost 1 base to trimming and J lost 3 bases, with 20 bases between them. CDR1 SGHVS and CDR2 FQNEAQ come from the germline V gene. This CDR3 contains 18 residues. The CDR3 region is CASSLGSLRAGATDTQYF. For the CDR3, the DNA is TGTGCCAGCAGCTTAGGCTCTCTCCGTGCGGGCGCAACAGATACGCAGTATTTT.

The chain joins TRBV10-3 to TRBJ2-3, with TRBD2 matching over 9 bases. CDR1 and CDR2 (germline): ENHRY, SYGVKD. The CDR3 is 13 residues long. V trimming: 9 bases; J trimming: 2 bases; junction bases outside the gene matches: 3. The CDR3 here is CAMGTSPTDTQYF. For the CDR3, the DNA is TGTGCCATGGGGACTAGCCCCACAGATACGCAGTATTTT.

This rearrangement joins TRBV2 to TRBJ2-3, with 7 positions matching TRBD2. The CDR3 is 15 residues long. Unmatched junction bases numbered 5, after V lost 1 base and J lost 4 bases. Germline V gene sequence: CDR1 SNHLY, CDR2 FYNNEI. In nucleotides, the CDR3 is TGTGCCAGCAGTGAAGAGGGAGGGTTTGCAGATACGCAGTATTTT. It encodes CASSEEGGFADTQYF. Supplemented by reference TRBV2 and TRBJ2-3, the full variable domain reads EPEVTQTPSHQVTQMGQEVILRCVPISNHLYFYWYRQILGQKVEFLVSFYNNEISEKSEIFDDQFSVERPDGSNFTLKIRSTKLEDSAMYFCASSEEGGFADTQYFGPGTRLTVL.

This clone was counted a single time. This sequence joins TRBV28 and TRBJ2-5, with TRBD1 matching over 8 bases. This CDR3 is 15 amino acids long. The ends lost 5 bases at V and 5 bases at J; junction bases unmatched: 10. The germline gives CDR1 MDHEN, CDR2 SYDVKM. CDR3 loop: CASSPLQGVWETQYF. Here the CDR3 DNA reads TGTGCCAGCAGTCCACTACAGGGGGTTTGGGAGACCCAGTACTTC. The full variable domain, with the rest looked up from reference TRBV28 and TRBJ2-5, is DVKVTQSSRYLVKRTGEKVFLECVQDMDHENMFWYRQDPGLGLRLIYFSYDVKMKEKGDIPEGYSVSREKKERFSLILESASTNQTSMYLCASSPLQGVWETQYFGPGTRLLVL.

The chain combines TRBV30 with TRBJ1-3; D is undetermined. The CDR3 covers 15 residues. The ends were cut back, 3 bases at V and 1 base at J, with 13 bases in the middle. CDR1 GTSNPN and CDR2 SVGIG come from the germline V gene (reference sequence). The CDR3 nucleotides are TGTGCCTGGAGGCCGGTCCAATTATCTGGAAACACCATATATTTT. Translating gives CAWRPVQLSGNTIYF.

The chain couples TRBV2 to TRBJ2-4; possible D gene TRBD1, 7 bases. CDR3 size: 16 residues. CDR1 is SNHLY, CDR2 FYNNEI, per germline. Trimming removed 6 bases from V and 8 bases from J, with 23 bases in between. The CDR3 region is CASRRGWDSLRDIQYF. In DNA, the CDR3 is TGTGCCAGCAGACGGGGGTGGGACAGCCTTAGGGACATTCAGTACTTC.

The V call is TRBV9, the J call TRBJ1-1; D is undetermined. The CDR3 is 13 amino acids. Trimming took 2 bases from V and 1 from J, leaving 6 bases between them. The germline CDR1 and CDR2 sequences are SGDLS and YYNGEE. The CDR3, as DNA: TGTGCCAGCAGCGTTTACGGGAACACTGAAGCTTTCTTT. Translated, it gives CASSVYGNTEAFF.

This clone has just one count. The CDR3 nucleotides read TGTGCCAGTAGTACTGACAGGGGGAACTATGGCTACACCTTC. The encoded protein is CASSTDRGNYGYTF. V is TRBV19 and J is TRBJ1-2, with 9 bases aligning to TRBD1. The CDR3 spans 14 residues. Germline V lookup: CDR1 LNHDA, CDR2 SQIVND (reference sequence). The V and J ends lost 4 bases and 2 bases, in that order; junction bases with no gene match: 2. Supplemented by reference TRBV19 and TRBJ1-2, the full variable domain reads DGGITQSPKYLFRKEGQNVTLSCEQNLNHDAMYWYRQDPGQGLRLIYYSQIVNDFQKGDIAEGYSVSREKKESFPLTVTSAQKNPTAFYLCASSTDRGNYGYTFGSGTRLTVV.

This sequence joins TRBV23-1 and TRBJ2-1, with 10 nucleotides matching TRBD1. TRBV23-1 is recorded as an ORF, its role being uncertain. The V segment lost 2 bases and the J segment 9 bases; nucleotides outside the gene matches: 4. The CDR3 runs 14 residues. The CDR3 sequence is CASSQKGQGCEQFF. The CDR3 region has the DNA TGCGCCAGCAGTCAAAAGGGACAGGGGTGTGAGCAGTTCTTC.

The V call is TRBV28, the J call TRBJ1-4; 8 positions match TRBD1. The CDR3 contains 19 residues. The V gene end was trimmed by 2 bases and the J gene end by 8 bases; junction bases not matched to a gene: 19. CDR1 is MDHEN, CDR2 SYDVKM, per germline. CDR3 DNA: TGTGCCAGCAGTTTACCTAAGAAGATTGGGACAGGCCCTAGAGAAAAACTGTTTTTT. Translation gives CASSLPKKIGTGPREKLFF.

This chain connects TRBV28 to TRBJ1-2, with D tentatively TRBD1 (5 bases). CDR1 is MDHEN and CDR2 is SYDVKM in the germline V gene. Trimming left V 8 bases short and J 3 bases short, with 19 bases between. The CDR3 covers 15 residues. The CDR3 sequence: CASVKRRGVYYGYTF. DNA of the CDR3: TGTGCCAGCGTAAAGCGACGGGGGGTGTACTATGGCTACACCTTC.

J is TRBJ1-2 and V is TRBV7-6, with no clear D. This CDR3 has 14 residues. V lost 5 bases and J lost 2, with 12 bases in between. CDR1 is SGHVS, CDR2 FNYEAQ, per germline. Written as DNA, the CDR3 is TGTGCCAGCAGCCCAGAGCCGGGAAACTATGGCTACACCTTC. Translation gives CASSPEPGNYGYTF.

V and J are TRBV7-2 and TRBJ1-5; D is unclear. This CDR3 region has 13 residues. Germline assignment: CDR1 SGHTA and CDR2 FQGNSA. V was shortened by 1 base and J by 6 bases, with 7 bases between the two germline ends. Here the CDR3 reads CASSLVGLQPQHF. The CDR3 DNA reads TGTGCCAGCAGCTTAGTCGGACTTCAGCCCCAGCATTTT.

This chain joins TRBV7-9 and TRBJ2-2, with 12 bases aligning to TRBD1. The ends lost 5 bases at V and 8 bases at J; junction bases unmatched: 6. CDR1 is SEHNR and CDR2 is FQNEAQ in the germline V gene (reference sequence). There are 15 residues in the CDR3. The DNA of the CDR3 is TGTGCCAGCAGCGGACGGGACAGGGGGCGAGGGGAGCTGTTTTTT. The encoded protein is CASSGRDRGRGELFF. The whole variable domain, remainder taken from reference TRBV7-9 and TRBJ2-2, is DTGVSQNPRHKITKRGQNVTFRCDPISEHNRLYWYRQTLGQGPEFLTYFQNEAQLEKSRLLSDRFSAERPKGSFSTLEIQRTEQGDSAMYLCASSGRDRGRGELFFGEGSRLTVL.

This sequence joins TRBV5-6 and TRBJ2-2, with TRBD1 matching 7 bases. This CDR3 has 14 residues. The V gene's germline CDR1 is SGHDT and CDR2 YYEEEE. Trimming removed 0 bases from V and 7 bases from J; junction bases left unmatched: 3. Written as DNA, the CDR3 is TGTGCCAGCAGCTTGGGACAGGGAATCGGGGAGCTGTTTTTT. This encodes CASSLGQGIGELFF.

The chain uses TRBV29-1 and TRBJ2-5, with a weak D call TRBD1 (5 bases). The J call may be incorrect, as the DNA end agrees better with TRBJ2-7. The length of the CDR3 is 15 residues. The germline gives CDR1 SQVTM, CDR2 ANQGSEA. CDR3 protein: CSVCETDTGLYEQYF. The CDR3 DNA follows: TGCAGCGTGTGCGAGACGGACACTGGCCTCTACGAGCAGTACTTC.

This chain connects TRBV5-1 to TRBJ2-1; TRBD2 is a possible D gene (5 bases). V dropped 1 base and J dropped 8 bases, with 13 bases sitting between them. The length of the CDR3 is 14 residues. Germline CDR1 reads SGHRS; CDR2 reads YFSETQ. The CDR3 reads CASSLNLAPYEQFF. In nucleotides, the CDR3 is TGCGCCAGCAGCTTGAATCTAGCTCCCTATGAGCAGTTCTTC.

The CDR3 DNA reads as TGTGCCAGCAGCAGTGGACAGGGCAGCATTTACGAGCAGTACGTC. Its protein is CASSSGQGSIYEQYV. The chain links TRBV6-6 to TRBJ2-7; 8 bases agree with TRBD1. This CDR3 has 15 residues. The germline V gene has CDR1 MNHNY and CDR2 SVGAGI (reference sequence). V was pared by 6 bases and J by 4 bases, with 11 bases of the junction left unmatched.

The J gene is TRBJ2-7, the V gene TRBV6-6; D not certain. The V and J ends lost 6 bases and 4 bases respectively, with 13 bases between them. Per the germline V gene, CDR1 is MNHNY and CDR2 is SVGAGI (reference sequence). This CDR3 comprises 13 residues. DNA of the CDR3: TGTGCCAGCAGCCTCCCCTCCGGGTACGAGCAGTACTTC. This encodes CASSLPSGYEQYF.

The rearrangement uses TRBV5-4 and TRBJ2-3; the match to TRBD2 covers 10 bases. The CDR3 has 15 residues. V was clipped by 4 bases and J by 5 bases; unmatched bases: 7. Germline loops: CDR1 SGHNT, CDR2 YYREEE (reference sequence). In nucleotides, the CDR3 is TGTGCCAGCAGCCCCTCAGCGGGAGGGAGAGATACGCAGTATTTT. The encoded protein is CASSPSAGGRDTQYF. Based on the CDR3 plus reference TRBV5-4 and TRBJ2-3, the full variable domain is ETGVTQSPTHLIKTRGQQVTLRCSSQSGHNTVSWYQQALGQGPQFIFQYYREEENGRGNFPPRFSGLQFPNYSSELNVNALELDDSALYLCASSPSAGGRDTQYFGPGTRLTVL.

This clone was detected a few times. The gene calls are TRBV7-8 and TRBJ1-5; tentative D call: TRBD1 (5 bases). CDR1 SGHVS and CDR2 FQNEAQ come from the germline V gene. V was cut by 1 base and J by 4 bases, with 11 bases left in between. This CDR3 contains 15 residues. As DNA, the CDR3 is TGTGCCAGCAGCTTAGAAGGCCGGGGGAATCAGCCCCAGCATTTT. It specifies CASSLEGRGNQPQHF.

The chain employs TRBV5-6 and TRBJ1-2; unclear D gene. CDR3 length: 12 amino acids. V was trimmed by 1 base and J by 3 bases, leaving 4 bases between them. From germline, CDR1 is SGHDT and CDR2 YYEEEE. The CDR3 loop is CASSLRDYGYTF. The DNA of the CDR3 is TGTGCCAGCAGCTTGAGAGACTATGGCTACACCTTC.

The rearrangement joins TRBV12-2 to TRBJ1-1. TRBV12-2 is a pseudogene locus. The CDR3 totals 13 residues. The CDR3 region has the DNA TGTGCAAGTTCGGGGGGGGCGAACACTGAAGCTTTCTTT. Amino acid sequence: CASSGGANTEAFF.

The chain has TRBV2 and TRBJ1-5, with 9 bases fitting TRBD1. CDR3 length equals 15 residues. Looked up from germline, CDR1 is SNHLY and CDR2 is FYNNEI. Trimming at V came to 7 bases and at J to 6 bases, leaving 10 bases not matched to a gene. The CDR3 nucleotides are TGTGCCAGCACCTCCGGACAGGGGAGGGTTCAGCCCCAGCATTTT. Amino acid sequence: CASTSGQGRVQPQHF. Full variable domain (rest looked up from reference TRBV2 and TRBJ1-5): EPEVTQTPSHQVTQMGQEVILRCVPISNHLYFYWYRQILGQKVEFLVSFYNNEISEKSEIFDDQFSVERPDGSNFTLKIRSTKLEDSAMYFCASTSGQGRVQPQHFGDGTRLSIL.

This chain links TRBV7-3 with TRBJ2-1, with TRBD2 identical over 9 bases. The CDR3 consists of 14 residues. Germline assignment: CDR1 SGHTA and CDR2 FQGTGA. Germline trimming cut 1 base from V and 8 bases from J; bases unmatched to any gene: 3. CDR3 nucleotides: TGTGCCAGCAGCTTAATGCCTAGCGGGGATGAGCAGTTCTTC. As protein: CASSLMPSGDEQFF.

The J gene is TRBJ1-1, the V gene TRBV7-9, with D uncertain. Trimming stripped 2 bases from V and 3 bases from J, with 10 bases between. The CDR3 sequence is 14 residues long. Germline CDR1 and CDR2: SEHNR and FQNEAQ (reference sequence). CDR3: CASSLPPRDTEAFF. The CDR3 DNA reads as TGTGCCAGCAGCTTACCTCCACGGGACACTGAAGCTTTCTTT.

The chain uses TRBV7-8 and TRBJ2-1; 10 bases match TRBD2. The CDR3 sequence is 18 residues long. Germline V gives CDR1 SGHVS, CDR2 FQNEAQ. The V and J ends lost 3 bases and 5 bases, in that order; junction bases with no gene match: 13. DNA for the CDR3: TGTGCCAGCAGCTTCTTTAGCGGGAGGCCACGACAAAACAATGAGCAGTTCTTC. Translation gives CASSFFSGRPRQNNEQFF.

V gene TRBV13 combines with J gene TRBJ1-1; 8 nucleotides agree with TRBD1. After removal of 0 bases from V and 2 bases from J, the junction contained 5 bases not matched to a gene. The CDR3 loop spans 16 amino acids. Germline CDR1 PRHDT, CDR2 FYEKMQ (reference sequence). CDR3 coding DNA: TGTGCCAGCAGCTTAGGAAGGGGACAGGCAAACACTGAAGCTTTCTTT. Encoded protein: CASSLGRGQANTEAFF.